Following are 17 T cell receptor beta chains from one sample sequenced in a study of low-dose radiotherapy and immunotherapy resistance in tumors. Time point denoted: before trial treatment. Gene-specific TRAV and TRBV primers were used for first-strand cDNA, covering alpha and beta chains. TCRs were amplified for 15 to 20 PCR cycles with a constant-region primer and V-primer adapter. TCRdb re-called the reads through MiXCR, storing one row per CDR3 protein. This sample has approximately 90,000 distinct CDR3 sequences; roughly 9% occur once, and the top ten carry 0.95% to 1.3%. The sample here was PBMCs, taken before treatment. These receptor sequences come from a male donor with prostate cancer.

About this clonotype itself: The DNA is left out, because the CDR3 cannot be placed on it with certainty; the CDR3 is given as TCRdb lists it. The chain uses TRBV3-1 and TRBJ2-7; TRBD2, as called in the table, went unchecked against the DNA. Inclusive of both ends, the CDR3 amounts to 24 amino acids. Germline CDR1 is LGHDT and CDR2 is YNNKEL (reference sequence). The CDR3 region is CASTNQTSMYLCATWDSSSYEQYF.

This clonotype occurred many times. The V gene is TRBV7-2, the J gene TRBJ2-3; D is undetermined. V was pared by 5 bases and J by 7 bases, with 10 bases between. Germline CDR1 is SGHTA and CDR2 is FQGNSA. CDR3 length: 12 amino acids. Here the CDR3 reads CASSPQPYTQYF. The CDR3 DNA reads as TGTGCCAGCAGCCCACAGCCCTATACGCAGTATTTT.

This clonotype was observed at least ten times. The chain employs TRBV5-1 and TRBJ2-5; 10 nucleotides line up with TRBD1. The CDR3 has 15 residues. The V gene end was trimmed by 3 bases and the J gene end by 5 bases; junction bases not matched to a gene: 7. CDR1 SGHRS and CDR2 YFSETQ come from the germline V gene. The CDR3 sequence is CASSWRTGGMETQYF. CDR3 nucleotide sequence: TGCGCCAGCAGCTGGCGGACAGGGGGAATGGAGACCCAGTACTTC.

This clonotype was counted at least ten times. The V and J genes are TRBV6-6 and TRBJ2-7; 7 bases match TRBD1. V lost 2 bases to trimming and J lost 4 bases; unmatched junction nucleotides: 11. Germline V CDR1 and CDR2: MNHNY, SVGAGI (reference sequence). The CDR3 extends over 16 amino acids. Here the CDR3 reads CASSYRNRGNTYEQYF. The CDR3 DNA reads TGTGCCAGCAGTTACAGGAACAGGGGTAATACATACGAGCAGTACTTC.

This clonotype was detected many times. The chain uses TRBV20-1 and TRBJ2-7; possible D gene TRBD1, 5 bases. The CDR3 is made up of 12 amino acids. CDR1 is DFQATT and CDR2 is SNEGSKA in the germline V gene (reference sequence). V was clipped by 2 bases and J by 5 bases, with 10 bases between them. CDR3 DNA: TGCAGTGCTAGAACACAGGTGAACGAGCAGTACTTC. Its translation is CSARTQVNEQYF.

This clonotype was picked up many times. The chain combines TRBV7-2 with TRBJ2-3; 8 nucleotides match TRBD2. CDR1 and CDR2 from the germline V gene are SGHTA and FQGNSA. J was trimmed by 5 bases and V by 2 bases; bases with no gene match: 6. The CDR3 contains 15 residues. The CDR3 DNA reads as TGTGCCAGCAGCTTAAGTAGCGGGGCAGGAGATACGCAGTATTTT. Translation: CASSLSSGAGDTQYF.

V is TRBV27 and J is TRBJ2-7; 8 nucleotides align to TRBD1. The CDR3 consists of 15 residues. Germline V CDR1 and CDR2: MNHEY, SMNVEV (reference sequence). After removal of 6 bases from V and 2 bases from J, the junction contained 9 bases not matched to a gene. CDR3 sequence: CASRRGQGRAYEQYF. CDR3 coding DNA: TGTGCCAGCAGAAGAGGACAGGGACGAGCCTACGAGCAGTACTTC.

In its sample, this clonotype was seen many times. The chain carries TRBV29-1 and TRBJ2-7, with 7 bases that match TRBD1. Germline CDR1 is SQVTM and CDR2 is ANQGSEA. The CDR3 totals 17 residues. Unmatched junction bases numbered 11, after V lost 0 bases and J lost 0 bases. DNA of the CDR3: TGCAGCGTTGAAGATGCGCACAGGGGACAAAGCTCCTACGAGCAGTACTTC. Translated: CSVEDAHRGQSSYEQYF.

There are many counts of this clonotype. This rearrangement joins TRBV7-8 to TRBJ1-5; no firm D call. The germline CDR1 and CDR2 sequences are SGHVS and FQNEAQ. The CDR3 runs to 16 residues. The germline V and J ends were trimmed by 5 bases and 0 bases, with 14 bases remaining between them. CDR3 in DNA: TGTGCCAGCAGCGCCGGTGGGAGGAATAGCAATCAGCCCCAGCATTTT. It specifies CASSAGGRNSNQPQHF.

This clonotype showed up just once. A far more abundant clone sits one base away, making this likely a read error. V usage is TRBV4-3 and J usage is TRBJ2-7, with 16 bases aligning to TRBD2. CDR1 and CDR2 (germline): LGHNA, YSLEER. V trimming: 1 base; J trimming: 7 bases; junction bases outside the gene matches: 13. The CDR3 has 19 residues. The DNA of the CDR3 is TGCGCCAGCAGCCAAGGGAGGGGGACTAGCGGGAGGGTAGGCAATGAGCAGTACTTC. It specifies CASSQGRGTSGRVGNEQYF.

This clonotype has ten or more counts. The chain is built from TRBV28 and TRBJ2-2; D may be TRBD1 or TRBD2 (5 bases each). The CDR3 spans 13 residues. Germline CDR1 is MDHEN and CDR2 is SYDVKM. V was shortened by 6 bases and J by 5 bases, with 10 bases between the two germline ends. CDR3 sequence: CASRGVGTGELFF. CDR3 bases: TGTGCCAGCAGGGGGGTTGGGACCGGGGAGCTGTTTTTT.

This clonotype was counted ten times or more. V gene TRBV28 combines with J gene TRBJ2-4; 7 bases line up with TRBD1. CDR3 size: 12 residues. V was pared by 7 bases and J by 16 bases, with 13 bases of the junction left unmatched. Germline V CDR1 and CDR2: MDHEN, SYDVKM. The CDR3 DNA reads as TGTGCCAGCAAGCTGGCGGCCGGGACAGAATACTTC. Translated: CASKLAAGTEYF. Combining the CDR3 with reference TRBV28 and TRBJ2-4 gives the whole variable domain DVKVTQSSRYLVKRTGEKVFLECVQDMDHENMFWYRQDPGLGLRLIYFSYDVKMKEKGDIPEGYSVSREKKERFSLILESASTNQTSMYLCASKLAAGTEYFGAGTRLSVL.

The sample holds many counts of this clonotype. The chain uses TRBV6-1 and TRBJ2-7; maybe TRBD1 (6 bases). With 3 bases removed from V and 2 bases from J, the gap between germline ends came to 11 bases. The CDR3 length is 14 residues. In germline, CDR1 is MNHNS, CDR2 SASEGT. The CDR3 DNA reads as TGTGCCAGCAGTGACAGGGGAAGAACCTACGAGCAGTACTTC. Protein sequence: CASSDRGRTYEQYF.

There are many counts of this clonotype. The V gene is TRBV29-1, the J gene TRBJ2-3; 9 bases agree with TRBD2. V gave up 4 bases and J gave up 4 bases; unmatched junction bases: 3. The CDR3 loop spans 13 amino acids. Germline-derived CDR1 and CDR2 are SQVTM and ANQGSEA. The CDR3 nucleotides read TGCAGCGTTGGGGGCGGGAGGGCAGATACGCAGTATTTT. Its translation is CSVGGGRADTQYF.

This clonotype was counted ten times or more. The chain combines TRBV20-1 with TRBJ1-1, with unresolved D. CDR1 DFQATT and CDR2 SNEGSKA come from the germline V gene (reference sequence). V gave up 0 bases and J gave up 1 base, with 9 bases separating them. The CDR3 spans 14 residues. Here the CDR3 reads CSARDQSGNTEAFF. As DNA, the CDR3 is TGCAGTGCTAGAGATCAATCGGGGAACACTGAAGCTTTCTTT.

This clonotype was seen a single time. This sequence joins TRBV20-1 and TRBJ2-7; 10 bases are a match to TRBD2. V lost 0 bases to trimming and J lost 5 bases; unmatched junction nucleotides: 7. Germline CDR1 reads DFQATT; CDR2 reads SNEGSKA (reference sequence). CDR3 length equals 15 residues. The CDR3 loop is CSARDHKREGHEQYF. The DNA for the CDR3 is TGCAGTGCTAGAGATCACAAGCGGGAGGGCCACGAGCAGTACTTC.

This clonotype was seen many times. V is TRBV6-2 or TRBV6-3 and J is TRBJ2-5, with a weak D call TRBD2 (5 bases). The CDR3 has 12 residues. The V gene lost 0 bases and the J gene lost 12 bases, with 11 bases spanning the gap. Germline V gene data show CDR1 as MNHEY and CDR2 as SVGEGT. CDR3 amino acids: CASSYSSGSEYF. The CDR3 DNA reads TGTGCCAGCAGTTACTCGAGCGGTTCCGAGTACTTC.